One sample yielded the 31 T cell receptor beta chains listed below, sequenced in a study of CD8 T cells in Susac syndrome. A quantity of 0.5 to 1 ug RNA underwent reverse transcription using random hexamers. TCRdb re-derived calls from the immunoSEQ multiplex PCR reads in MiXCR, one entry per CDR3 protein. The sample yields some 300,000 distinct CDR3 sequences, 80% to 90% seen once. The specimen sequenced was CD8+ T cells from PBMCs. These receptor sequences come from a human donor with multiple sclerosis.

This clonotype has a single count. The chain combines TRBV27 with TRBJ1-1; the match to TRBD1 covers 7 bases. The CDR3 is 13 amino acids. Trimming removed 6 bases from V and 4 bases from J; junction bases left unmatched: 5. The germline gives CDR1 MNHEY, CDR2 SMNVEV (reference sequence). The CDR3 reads CASRVTGITEAFF. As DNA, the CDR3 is TGTGCCAGCAGGGTGACAGGGATCACTGAAGCTTTCTTT.

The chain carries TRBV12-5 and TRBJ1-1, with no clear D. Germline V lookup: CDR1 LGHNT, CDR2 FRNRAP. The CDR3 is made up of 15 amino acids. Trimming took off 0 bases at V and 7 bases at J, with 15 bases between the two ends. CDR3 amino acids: CASGLVEQFYYEAFF. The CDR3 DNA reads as TGTGCTAGTGGTTTGGTAGAGCAGTTCTACTATGAAGCTTTCTTT. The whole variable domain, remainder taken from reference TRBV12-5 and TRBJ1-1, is DARVTQTPRHKVTEMGQEVTMRCQPILGHNTVFWYRQTMMQGLELLAYFRNRAPLDDSGMPKDRFSAEMPDATLATLKIQPSEPRDSAVYFCASGLVEQFYYEAFFGQGTRLTVV.

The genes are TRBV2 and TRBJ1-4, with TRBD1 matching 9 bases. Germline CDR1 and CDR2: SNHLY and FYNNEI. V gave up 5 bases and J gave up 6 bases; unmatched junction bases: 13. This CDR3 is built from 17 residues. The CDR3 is CASSFPGQGILDEKLFF. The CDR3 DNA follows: TGTGCCAGCAGTTTTCCGGGACAGGGTATCTTGGATGAAAAACTGTTTTTT. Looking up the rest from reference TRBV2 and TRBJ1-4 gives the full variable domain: EPEVTQTPSHQVTQMGQEVILRCVPISNHLYFYWYRQILGQKVEFLVSFYNNEISEKSEIFDDQFSVERPDGSNFTLKIRSTKLEDSAMYFCASSFPGQGILDEKLFFGSGTQLSVL.

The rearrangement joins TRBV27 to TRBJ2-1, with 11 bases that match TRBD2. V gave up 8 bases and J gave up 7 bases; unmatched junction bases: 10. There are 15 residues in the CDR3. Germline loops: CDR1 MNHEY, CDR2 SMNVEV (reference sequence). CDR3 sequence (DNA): TGTGCCAGCGGACCGATTAGCGGGAGGGGAAATGAGCAGTTCTTC. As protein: CASGPISGRGNEQFF.

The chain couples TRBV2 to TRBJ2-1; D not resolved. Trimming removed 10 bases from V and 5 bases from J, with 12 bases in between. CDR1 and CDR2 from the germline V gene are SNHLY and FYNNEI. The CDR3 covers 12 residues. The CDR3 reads CATPGGNNEQFF. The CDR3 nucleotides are TGTGCCACCCCCGGTGGAAACAATGAGCAGTTCTTC.

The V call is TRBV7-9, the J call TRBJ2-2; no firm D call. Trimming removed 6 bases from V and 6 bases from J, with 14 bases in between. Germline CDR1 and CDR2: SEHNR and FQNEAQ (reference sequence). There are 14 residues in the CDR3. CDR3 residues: CASRSGTKPGELFF. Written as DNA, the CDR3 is TGTGCCAGCAGATCAGGAACTAAGCCCGGGGAGCTGTTTTTT.

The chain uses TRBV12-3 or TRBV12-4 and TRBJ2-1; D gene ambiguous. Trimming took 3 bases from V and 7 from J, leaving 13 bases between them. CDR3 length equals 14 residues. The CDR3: CASSFASRLNEQFF. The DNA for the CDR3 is TGTGCCAGCAGTTTTGCCTCCCGTTTAAATGAGCAGTTCTTC.

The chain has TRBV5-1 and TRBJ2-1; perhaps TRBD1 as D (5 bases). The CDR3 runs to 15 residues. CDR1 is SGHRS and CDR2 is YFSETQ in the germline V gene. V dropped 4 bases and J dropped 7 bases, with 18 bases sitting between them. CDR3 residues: CASSLRGARQNEQFF. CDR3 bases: TGCGCCAGCAGCCTTCGTGGAGCGCGACAGAATGAGCAGTTCTTC.

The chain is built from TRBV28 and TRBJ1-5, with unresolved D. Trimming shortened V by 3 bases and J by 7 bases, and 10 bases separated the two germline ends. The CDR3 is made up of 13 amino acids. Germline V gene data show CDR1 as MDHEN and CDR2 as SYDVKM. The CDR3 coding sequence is TGTGCCAGCAGTTTCGGGTTTGGGCAGCCCCAGCATTTT. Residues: CASSFGFGQPQHF.

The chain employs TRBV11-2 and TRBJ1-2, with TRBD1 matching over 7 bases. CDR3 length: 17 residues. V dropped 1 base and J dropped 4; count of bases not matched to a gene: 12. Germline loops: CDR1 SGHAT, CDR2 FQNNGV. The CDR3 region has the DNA TGTGCCAGCAGCTTAGCCTCACCCCTACAGGGGATCTATGGCTACACCTTC. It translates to CASSLASPLQGIYGYTF.

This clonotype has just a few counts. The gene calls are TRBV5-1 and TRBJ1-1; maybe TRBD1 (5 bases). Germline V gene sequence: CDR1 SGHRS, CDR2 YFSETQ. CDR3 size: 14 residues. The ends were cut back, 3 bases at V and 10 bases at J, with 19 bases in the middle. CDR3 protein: CASSYRDDGWGAFF. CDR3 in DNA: TGCGCCAGCAGCTACCGGGACGATGGATGGGGAGCTTTCTTT.

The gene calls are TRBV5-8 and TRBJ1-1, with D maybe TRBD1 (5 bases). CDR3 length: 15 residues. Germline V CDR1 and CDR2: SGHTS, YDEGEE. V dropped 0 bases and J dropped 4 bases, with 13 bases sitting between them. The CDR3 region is CASSLGRGGSTEAFF. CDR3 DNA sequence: TGTGCCAGCAGCTTGGGACGTGGGGGGAGCACTGAAGCTTTCTTT.

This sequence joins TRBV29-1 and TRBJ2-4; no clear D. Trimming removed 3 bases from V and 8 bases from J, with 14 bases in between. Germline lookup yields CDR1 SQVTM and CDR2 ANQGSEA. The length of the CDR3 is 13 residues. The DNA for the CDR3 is TGCAGCGTTGAGGCCAGTAATATGGACATTCAGTACTTC. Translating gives CSVEASNMDIQYF.

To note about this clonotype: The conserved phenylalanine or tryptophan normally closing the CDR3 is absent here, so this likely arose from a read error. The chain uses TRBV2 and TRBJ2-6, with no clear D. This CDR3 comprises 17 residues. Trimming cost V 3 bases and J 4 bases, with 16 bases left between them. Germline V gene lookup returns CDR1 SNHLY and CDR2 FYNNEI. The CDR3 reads CASSESVRGTGANVLTS. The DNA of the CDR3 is TGTGCCAGCAGTGAGAGTGTAAGAGGCACCGGGGCCAACGTCCTGACTTCC.

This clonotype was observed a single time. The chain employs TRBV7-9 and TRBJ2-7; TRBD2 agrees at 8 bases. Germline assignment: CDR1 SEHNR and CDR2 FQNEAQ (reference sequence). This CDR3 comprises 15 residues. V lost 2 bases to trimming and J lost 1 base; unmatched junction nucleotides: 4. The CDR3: CASSLRGRHSYEQYF. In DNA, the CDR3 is TGTGCCAGCAGCTTACGCGGGAGGCATTCCTACGAGCAGTACTTC. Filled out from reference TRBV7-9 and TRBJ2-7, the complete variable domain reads DTGVSQNPRHKITKRGQNVTFRCDPISEHNRLYWYRQTLGQGPEFLTYFQNEAQLEKSRLLSDRFSAERPKGSFSTLEIQRTEQGDSAMYLCASSLRGRHSYEQYFGPGTRLTVT.

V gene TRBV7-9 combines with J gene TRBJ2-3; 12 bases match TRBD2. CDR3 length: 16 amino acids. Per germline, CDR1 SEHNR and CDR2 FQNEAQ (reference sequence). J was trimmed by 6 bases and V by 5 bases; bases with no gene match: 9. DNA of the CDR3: TGTGCCAGCAGCCCCCCGACTAGCGGGAGAAGGGATACGCAGTATTTT. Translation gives CASSPPTSGRRDTQYF.

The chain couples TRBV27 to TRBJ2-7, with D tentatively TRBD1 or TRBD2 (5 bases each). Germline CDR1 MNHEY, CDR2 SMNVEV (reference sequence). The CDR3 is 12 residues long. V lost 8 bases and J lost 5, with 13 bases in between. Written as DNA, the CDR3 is TGTGCCAGCGGGGCCCTGGGGGACGAGCAGTACTTC. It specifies CASGALGDEQYF.

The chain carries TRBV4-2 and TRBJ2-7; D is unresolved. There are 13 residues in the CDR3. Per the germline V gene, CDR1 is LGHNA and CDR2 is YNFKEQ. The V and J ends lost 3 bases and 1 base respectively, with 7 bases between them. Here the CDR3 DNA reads TGTGCCAGCAGCCACGCATCTTCCTACGAGCAGTACTTC. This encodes CASSHASSYEQYF.

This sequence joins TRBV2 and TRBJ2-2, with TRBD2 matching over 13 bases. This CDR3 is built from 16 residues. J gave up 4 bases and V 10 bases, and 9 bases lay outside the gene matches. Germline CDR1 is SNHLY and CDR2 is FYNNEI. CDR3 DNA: TGTGCCACCCCTAGGGGACTAGCGGGGAGCACCGGGGAGCTGTTTTTT. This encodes CATPRGLAGSTGELFF.

This chain's CDR3 is CASKPSASSYDTQYF. The CDR3 nucleotides read TGTGCCAGCAAGCCCTCGGCTAGCTCTTACGATACGCAGTATTTT. The chain recombines TRBV6-2 or TRBV6-3 with TRBJ2-3; possibly TRBD2 for D (5 bases). CDR1 MNHEY and CDR2 SVGEGT come from the germline V gene. Trimming left V 7 bases short and J 6 bases short, with 20 bases between. The CDR3 extends over 15 amino acids.

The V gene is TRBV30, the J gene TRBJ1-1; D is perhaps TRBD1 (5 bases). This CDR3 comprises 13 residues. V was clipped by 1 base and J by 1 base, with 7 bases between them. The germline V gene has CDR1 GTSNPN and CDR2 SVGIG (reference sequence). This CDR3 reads CAWSATGNTEAFF. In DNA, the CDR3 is TGTGCCTGGAGTGCTACAGGGAACACTGAAGCTTTCTTT.

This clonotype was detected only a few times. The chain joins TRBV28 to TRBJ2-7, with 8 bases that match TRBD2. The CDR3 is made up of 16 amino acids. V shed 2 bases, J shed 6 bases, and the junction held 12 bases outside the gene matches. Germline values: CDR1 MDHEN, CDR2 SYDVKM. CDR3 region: CASSLSSRGGFSEQYF. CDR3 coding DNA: TGTGCCAGCAGTTTAAGCTCACGGGGGGGGTTTTCCGAGCAGTACTTC.

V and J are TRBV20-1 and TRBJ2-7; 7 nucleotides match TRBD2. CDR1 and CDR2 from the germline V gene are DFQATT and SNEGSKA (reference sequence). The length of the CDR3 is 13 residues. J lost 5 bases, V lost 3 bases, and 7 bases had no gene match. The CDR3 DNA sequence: TGCAGTGCTAGTGGGAGGGCCACCCACGAGCAGTACTTC. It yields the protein CSASGRATHEQYF.

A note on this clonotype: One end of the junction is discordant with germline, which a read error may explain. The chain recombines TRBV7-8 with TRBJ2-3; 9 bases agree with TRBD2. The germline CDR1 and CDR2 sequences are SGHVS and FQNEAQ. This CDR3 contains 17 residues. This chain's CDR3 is CASNLGGGRARTDTQYF. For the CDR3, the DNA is TGTGCCAGCAACTTAGGGGGCGGGAGGGCCCGCACAGATACGCAGTATTTT.

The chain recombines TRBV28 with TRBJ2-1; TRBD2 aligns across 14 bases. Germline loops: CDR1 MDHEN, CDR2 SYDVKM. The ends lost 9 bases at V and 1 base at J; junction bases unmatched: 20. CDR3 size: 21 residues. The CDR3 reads CASHVLSGLAGVDHSYNEQFF. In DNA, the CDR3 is TGTGCCAGTCACGTACTCTCGGGACTAGCGGGAGTGGACCATTCCTACAATGAGCAGTTCTTC.

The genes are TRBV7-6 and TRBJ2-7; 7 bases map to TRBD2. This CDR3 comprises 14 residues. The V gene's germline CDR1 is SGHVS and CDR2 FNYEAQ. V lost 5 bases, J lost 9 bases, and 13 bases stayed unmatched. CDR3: CASSPGGGGWPQYF. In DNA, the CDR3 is TGTGCCAGCAGCCCCGGCGGGGGAGGCTGGCCGCAGTACTTC.

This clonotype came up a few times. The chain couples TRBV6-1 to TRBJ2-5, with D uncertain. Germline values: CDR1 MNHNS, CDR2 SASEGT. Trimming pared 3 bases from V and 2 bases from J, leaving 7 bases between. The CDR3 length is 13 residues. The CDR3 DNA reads TGTGCCAGCAGTGACGCGGAACAAGAGACCCAGTACTTC. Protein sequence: CASSDAEQETQYF.

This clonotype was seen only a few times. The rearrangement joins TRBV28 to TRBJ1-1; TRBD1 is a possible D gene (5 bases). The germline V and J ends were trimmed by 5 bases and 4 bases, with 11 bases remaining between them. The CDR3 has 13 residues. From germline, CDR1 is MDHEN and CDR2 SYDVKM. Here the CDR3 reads CASSLGVSTEAFF. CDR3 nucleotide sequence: TGTGCCAGCAGTCTAGGGGTAAGCACTGAAGCTTTCTTT.

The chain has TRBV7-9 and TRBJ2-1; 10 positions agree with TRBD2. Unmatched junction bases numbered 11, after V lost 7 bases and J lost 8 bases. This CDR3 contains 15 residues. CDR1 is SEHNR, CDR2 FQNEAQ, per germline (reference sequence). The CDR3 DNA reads TGTGCCAGCATCCTAACTAGCGGGATAAGTTATGAGCAGTTCTTC. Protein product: CASILTSGISYEQFF.

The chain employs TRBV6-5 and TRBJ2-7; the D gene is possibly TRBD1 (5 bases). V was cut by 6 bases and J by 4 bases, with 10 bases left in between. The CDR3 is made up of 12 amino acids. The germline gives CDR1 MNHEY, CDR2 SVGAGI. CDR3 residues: CASSRDRYEQYF. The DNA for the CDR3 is TGTGCCAGCAGCCGAGACAGATACGAGCAGTACTTC.

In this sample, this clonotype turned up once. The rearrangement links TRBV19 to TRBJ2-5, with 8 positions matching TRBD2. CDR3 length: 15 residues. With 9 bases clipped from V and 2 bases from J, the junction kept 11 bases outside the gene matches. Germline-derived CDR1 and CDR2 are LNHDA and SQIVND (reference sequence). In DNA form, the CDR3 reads TGTGCCAGCCATGGGGTAGCGGGGAAACAAGAGACCCAGTACTTC. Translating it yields CASHGVAGKQETQYF. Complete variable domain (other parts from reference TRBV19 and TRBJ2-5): DGGITQSPKYLFRKEGQNVTLSCEQNLNHDAMYWYRQDPGQGLRLIYYSQIVNDFQKGDIAEGYSVSREKKESFPLTVTSAQKNPTAFYLCASHGVAGKQETQYFGPGTRLLVL.